This T cell receptor (beta chain) was profiled in a study of identical twins. From the 5' RACE reads, TCRdb called clonotypes with MiXCR, one entry per CDR3 protein. The table has 250,000 or so distinct CDR3 sequences, roughly 8% seen once; the top ten hold 2.5% to 3.5%. CDR1 LNHDA and CDR2 SQIVND come from the germline V gene (reference sequence). This CDR3 region has 16 residues. The germline V and J ends were trimmed by 9 bases and 2 bases, with 23 bases remaining between them. The same specimen was also included in a second study, on yellow fever vaccine responses in identical twins.

The sequence came from a woman younger than 30 in good health. This chain links TRBV19 with TRBJ2-7; weak D call: TRBD2 (6 bases). The specimen sequenced was CD8+ T cells sorted from blood. CDR3 amino acids: CASGSTQLAAPYEQYF. The CDR3 DNA reads TGTGCCAGCGGGTCCACTCAATTAGCGGCTCCCTACGAGCAGTACTTC.